The present entry profiles one TCR beta chain with its context. Antigen: not known. CDR3 length: 14 residues. The germline gives CDR1 MNHNS, CDR2 SASEGT. Between the trimmed V and J ends, which lost 8 bases and 5 bases, there was a span of 16 bases. This entry is derived from a study of cytomegalovirus exposure and HLA in healthy donors. Study-level points and caveats: Exclusion applied to some V segments, including TRBV6-2 and TRBV6-3, as they were indistinguishable. Presence/absence analyses treated sequencing depth as roughly uniform across donors.

Primers for the PCR totalled 60 Vbeta and 13 Jbeta. Produced via immunoSEQ multiplex PCR; TCRdb's table is partial and in-frame only. The repertoire table contains 34,000 or so clones. Material for sequencing was PBMCs. The gene calls are TRBV6-1 and TRBJ1-5, with D uncertain. The TCR sequence derives from a female donor in good health and CMV-seronegative. The CDR3 protein is CASGFAMEDQPQHF. CDR3 in DNA: TGTGCCAGCGGGTTTGCCATGGAGGATCAGCCCCAGCATTTT.